The present T cell receptor beta chain was sequenced within a study of T cells in Graves' hyperthyroidism and ophthalmopathy. It was RNA transcripts that yielded the amplified TCR beta CDR3 regions. The HTBI set primed first-round TCR CDR3 RT-PCR. One entry per CDR3 protein, called by TCRdb with MiXCR from the multiplex PCR reads. The sample records about 480,000 distinct CDR3 sequences, under 15% being singletons. The CDR3 is made up of 13 amino acids. The germline V gene has CDR1 SGHRS and CDR2 YFSETQ. Trimming took 2 bases from V and 7 from J, leaving 10 bases between them. V gene TRBV5-1 combines with J gene TRBJ2-1; the D is unclear. This clonotype was obtained from a woman in her late teens or twenties with Graves' hyperthyroidism. The source material was blood. The CDR3 region has the DNA TGCGCCAGCAGCTTCCCGCCCGCGAATGAGCAGTTCTTC. Its translation: CASSFPPANEQFF. Together with reference TRBV5-1 and TRBJ2-1, the CDR3 gives the full variable domain: KAGVTQTPRYLIKTRGQQVTLSCSPISGHRSVSWYQQTPGQGLQFLFEYFSETQRNKGNFPGRFSGRQFSNSRSEMNVSTLELGDSALYLCASSFPPANEQFFGPGTRLTVL.